The sequence of this T cell receptor (beta chain) was determined in a study of CD8 T cells in ankylosing spondylitis. The study's findings and limits: Seemingly characteristic of ankylosing spondylitis blood was a TCR beta motif consisting of under 10 highly homologous variants.

This clonotype was picked up many times. Antigen unknown. TCRdb reprocessed the 5' RACE reads with MiXCR, giving one entry per CDR3 protein. The data show about 700,000 distinct CDR3 sequences, with under 20% seen just once and about 19% held by the top ten. J was trimmed by 5 bases and V by 5 bases; bases with no gene match: 10. This CDR3 spans 14 amino acids. From germline, CDR1 is DFQATT and CDR2 SNEGSKA (reference sequence). The specimen was blood, either unsorted or a sorted T cell fraction (not recorded which). This TCR was recovered from a male donor with ankylosing spondylitis. The rearrangement links TRBV20-1 to TRBJ2-7; TRBD1 agrees at 9 bases. The CDR3 loop reads CSAAPGQGAHEQYF. The DNA of the CDR3 is TGCAGTGCTGCCCCGGGACAGGGTGCGCACGAGCAGTACTTC.